The 11 T cell receptor beta chains below all came from one sample that was sequenced in a study of T-cell reconstitution after alpha-beta-depleted transplantation in children. Unique molecular identifiers were incorporated when the TCRbeta library was constructed. TCRdb recomputed calls from the PCR reads with MiXCR, one row per CDR3 protein. This sample yields around 600,000 distinct CDR3 sequences, of which more than 20% are seen a single time; less than 15% belongs to the top ten. The sequences come from PBMCs, mostly from graft donor cells, collected 360 days after TCRalphabeta/CD19-depleted stem cell transplant. Receptor source: a boy under two years old who had a stem cell transplant for acute myeloid leukemia, so the T cells may come from the graft donor.

V usage is TRBV6-1 and J usage is TRBJ2-3, with 9 bases matching TRBD2. Germline V gene lookup returns CDR1 MNHNS and CDR2 SASEGT. This CDR3 region has 17 residues. J lost 2 bases, V lost 6 bases, and 12 bases had no gene match. The CDR3 DNA follows: TGTGCCAGCAGGGTCACTAGCGGGCGTTCCTACACAGATACGCAGTATTTT. Translation: CASRVTSGRSYTDTQYF.

This clonotype was counted at least ten times. CDR3 region: CSANAPTGWGETQYF. In nucleotides, the CDR3 is TGCAGTGCTAATGCTCCTACAGGGTGGGGAGAGACCCAGTACTTC. This chain links TRBV20-1 with TRBJ2-5; TRBD1 might be the D (6 bases). Germline-derived CDR1 and CDR2 are DFQATT and SNEGSKA (reference sequence). There are 15 residues in the CDR3. Trimming took off 4 bases at V and 4 bases at J, with 19 bases between the two ends.

This clonotype was detected many times. The chain combines TRBV27 with TRBJ2-7, with TRBD1 identical over 11 bases. The junction had 5 bases not matched to a gene; V was cut back by 4 bases and J by 3 bases. Germline V lookup: CDR1 MNHEY, CDR2 SMNVEV (reference sequence). CDR3 size: 15 residues. DNA of the CDR3: TGTGCCAGCAGTTCCCTCGGGACAGGGGGCTACGAGCAGTACGTC. It encodes CASSSLGTGGYEQYV.

The rearrangement joins TRBV14 to TRBJ2-2; D is unresolved. The CDR3 sequence is 13 residues long. Between the trimmed V and J ends, which lost 1 base and 6 bases, there was a span of 6 bases. Germline CDR1 is SGHDN and CDR2 is FVKESK. This chain's CDR3 is CASSQVRPGELFF. The CDR3 nucleotides read TGTGCCAGCAGCCAAGTCAGACCCGGGGAGCTGTTTTTT. The variable domain in full, with the rest retrieved from reference TRBV14 and TRBJ2-2, is EAGVTQFPSHSVIEKGQTVTLRCDPISGHDNLYWYRRVMGKEIKFLLHFVKESKQDESGMPNNRFLAERTGGTYSTLKVQPAELEDSGVYFCASSQVRPGELFFGEGSRLTVL.

The chain has TRBV11-2 and TRBJ2-5, with D unresolved. Germline-derived CDR1 and CDR2 are SGHAT and FQNNGV. Trimming cost V 8 bases and J 4 bases, with 17 bases left between them. The CDR3 runs 14 residues. CDR3 in amino acids: CASGRALSGETQYF. For the CDR3, the DNA is TGTGCCAGCGGACGAGCCCTCAGTGGAGAGACCCAGTACTTC.

This sequence joins TRBV4-1 and TRBJ1-1, with TRBD1 matching 8 bases. V shed 3 bases and J 5 bases; nucleotides not matched to a gene: 14. The germline CDR1 and CDR2 sequences are MGHRA and YSYEKL. The CDR3 consists of 17 residues. CDR3 DNA: TGCGCCAGCAGCCATCGGACAGGGAGGGTTAGAGAGACTGAAGCTTTCTTT. This sequence encodes CASSHRTGRVRETEAFF.

In this sample, this clonotype turned up many times. The CDR3 DNA reads as TGTGCCAGCAGCTCTCGGGAGTCACCCCTCCACTTT. Translating gives CASSSRESPLHF. The chain recombines TRBV28 with TRBJ1-6; D gene uncertain. V lost 6 bases and J 10 bases, leaving 10 bases between the germline ends. The CDR3 covers 12 residues. Germline V gene lookup returns CDR1 MDHEN and CDR2 SYDVKM.

The chain uses TRBV10-3 and TRBJ1-4; D might be TRBD1 (5 bases). CDR3 size: 13 residues. V lost 8 bases, J lost 5 bases, and 12 bases lay in between. The germline gives CDR1 ENHRY, CDR2 SYGVKD. The DNA for the CDR3 is TGTGCCATCGGGGCCGGACGGAATGAAAAACTGTTTTTT. It translates to CAIGAGRNEKLFF.

This clonotype was counted ten times or more. The V and J genes are TRBV28 and TRBJ2-1; TRBD1 might be the D (8 bases). The CDR3 is made up of 15 amino acids. The germline V gene has CDR1 MDHEN and CDR2 SYDVKM. Trimming shortened V by 4 bases and J by 8 bases, and 18 bases separated the two germline ends. Here the CDR3 reads CASSSGQGGWDEQFF. The CDR3 nucleotides read TGTGCCAGCAGTTCCGGACAGGGAGGGTGGGATGAGCAGTTCTTC.

The CDR3 nucleotides are TGTGCCAGCAGCCACCGGGAGCCAAATGAAAAACTGTTTTTT. It is translated as CASSHREPNEKLFF. The chain carries TRBV3-1 and TRBJ1-4; D gene ambiguous. The ends were cut back, 3 bases at V and 5 bases at J, with 10 bases in the middle. Germline-derived CDR1 and CDR2 are LGHDT and YNNKEL (reference sequence). This CDR3 has 14 amino acids.

This chain uses TRBV5-1 with TRBJ2-3; D gene uncertain. In germline, CDR1 is SGHRS, CDR2 YFSETQ. Trimming cost V 2 bases and J 2 bases, with 15 bases left between them. The CDR3 length is 16 residues. The CDR3 region has the DNA TGCGCCAGCAGCTTTTTTGGAGAGAGATCCACAGATACGCAGTATTTT. This sequence encodes CASSFFGERSTDTQYF.